This record concerns one TCR beta chain sequence. These data belong to a study of blood T cell repertoires in COVID-19. Whole-study context: T cells, B-cell-depleted T cells, or PBMCs supplied cDNA or gDNA.

Sequenced by immunoSEQ multiplex PCR; TCRdb stores in-frame clones only, minus some. The table shows about 170,000 clones, with around nine tenths occurring only once. The CDR3 length is 16 residues. Germline V lookup: CDR1 MNHNY, CDR2 SVGAGI (reference sequence). Trimming cost V 2 bases and J 7 bases, with 17 bases left between them. The sequence derives from a young man with active or convalescent COVID-19. The chain joins TRBV6-6 to TRBJ1-4, with a possible D match to TRBD1 (6 bases). Source material: peripheral blood. The CDR3 DNA sequence: TGTGCCAGCAGTTACCCCCCGGGACAACGGAGTGAAAAACTGTTTTTT. It codes for CASSYPPGQRSEKLFF.